These 21 T cell receptor beta chains were sequenced from one sample in a study of cytomegalovirus exposure and HLA in healthy donors. Primers included in the PCR were 60 Vbeta and 13 Jbeta primers. Measured with immunoSEQ multiplex PCR; TCRdb has only the in-frame clones, and not every one. The sample records 180,000 or so clones, approximately 71% being singletons. The material sequenced was PBMCs. These receptors were obtained from a woman aged 40 to 49 in good health and CMV-seropositive.

V usage is TRBV13 and J usage is TRBJ2-5, with 12 bases aligning to TRBD2. Germline V gene sequence: CDR1 PRHDT, CDR2 FYEKMQ (reference sequence). The CDR3 extends over 16 amino acids. Trimming cost V 0 bases and J 1 base; bases outside gene matches: 0. In nucleotides, the CDR3 is TGTGCCAGCAGCTTAGGGACTAGCGGGAGCCAAGAGACCCAGTACTTC. This codes for CASSLGTSGSQETQYF.

This rearrangement joins TRBV10-1 to TRBJ2-3; no reliable D call. CDR1 is WNHNN, CDR2 SYGVQD, per germline (reference sequence). The CDR3 is 13 amino acids. The V and J ends lost 6 bases and 0 bases respectively, with 7 bases between them. CDR3 region: CASSRRSTDTQYF. CDR3 DNA: TGCGCCAGCAGCCGCAGGAGCACAGATACGCAGTATTTT.

The chain couples TRBV28 to TRBJ1-5; D perhaps matches TRBD1 (5 bases). Germline V gene sequence: CDR1 MDHEN, CDR2 SYDVKM. The V end lost 8 bases, the J end lost 0 bases, and 14 bases lay between the germline ends. This CDR3 comprises 15 residues. CDR3 in DNA: TGTGCCAGCTGGTGGGGGAGGGGTAGCAATCAGCCCCAGCATTTT. It encodes CASWWGRGSNQPQHF.

This clone was observed a few times. The J gene is TRBJ2-7, the V gene TRBV11-3; 9 positions match TRBD2. The V gene's germline CDR1 is SGHNT and CDR2 YENEEA. The CDR3 is 14 amino acids. V gave up 5 bases and J gave up 7 bases; unmatched junction bases: 9. CDR3 coding DNA: TGTGCCAGCAGCCGAGATAGCGGGAGCGGAGAGCAGTACTTC. It is translated as CASSRDSGSGEQYF.

The chain employs TRBV19 and TRBJ2-1; 8 nucleotides match TRBD2. Germline V gene sequence: CDR1 LNHDA, CDR2 SQIVND (reference sequence). V lost 4 bases, J lost 6 bases, and 5 bases stayed unmatched. The CDR3 has 14 amino acids. CDR3 nucleotides: TGTGCCAGTAGTAAAAACGGGAGGGGCAATGAGCAGTTCTTC. Protein sequence: CASSKNGRGNEQFF.

The chain carries TRBV7-9 and TRBJ2-7, with TRBD1 as a possible D gene (6 bases). In germline, CDR1 is SEHNR, CDR2 FQNEAQ (reference sequence). The CDR3 covers 14 residues. Trimming removed 5 bases at V and 6 bases at J, with 17 bases between. The chain's CDR3 is CASSPGTPSAEQYF. In nucleotides, the CDR3 is TGTGCCAGCAGCCCCGGGACACCTTCCGCCGAGCAGTACTTC.

V gene TRBV28 combines with J gene TRBJ2-7; 10 bases are a match to TRBD1. After removal of 3 bases from V and 2 bases from J, the junction contained 4 bases not matched to a gene. This CDR3 has 15 residues. In germline, CDR1 is MDHEN, CDR2 SYDVKM. The CDR3 loop is CASSFSGTGAYEQYF. The CDR3 DNA follows: TGTGCCAGCAGTTTTTCCGGGACAGGGGCCTACGAGCAGTACTTC.

The chain joins TRBV6-5 to TRBJ1-4; TRBD1 is a possible D gene (6 bases). Trimming stripped 0 bases from V and 5 bases from J, with 10 bases between. This CDR3 comprises 15 residues. Germline lookup yields CDR1 MNHEY and CDR2 SVGAGI. The CDR3 sequence is CASSYSGRGNEKLFF. As DNA, the CDR3 is TGTGCCAGCAGTTACTCTGGCAGGGGAAATGAAAAACTGTTTTTT.

This chain links TRBV5-1 with TRBJ1-3, with TRBD1 as a possible D gene (6 bases). V lost 7 bases and J 0 bases, leaving 14 bases between the germline ends. Germline assignment: CDR1 SGHRS and CDR2 YFSETQ. CDR3 length equals 15 residues. CDR3 region: CASRTDYFSGNTIYF. The CDR3 DNA is TGCGCCAGCCGGACAGACTACTTCTCTGGAAACACCATATATTTT.

This chain links TRBV18 with TRBJ1-1; perhaps TRBD1 as D (6 bases). The CDR3 consists of 15 residues. Per the germline V gene, CDR1 is KGHSH and CDR2 is LQKENI. V gave up 3 bases and J gave up 5 bases, with 16 bases separating them. The chain's CDR3 is CASSPGGRRRTEAFF. The CDR3 DNA reads TGTGCCAGCTCACCCGGGGGGCGTCGAAGAACTGAAGCTTTCTTT.

This chain links TRBV4-2 with TRBJ2-4; 8 bases match TRBD2. This CDR3 region has 17 residues. Germline CDR1 LGHNA, CDR2 YNFKEQ. The V gene end was trimmed by 0 bases and the J gene end by 0 bases; junction bases not matched to a gene: 4. The CDR3 DNA sequence: TGTGCCAGCAGCCAAGATCGGGAGGGGAGAGCCAAAAACATTCAGTACTTC. It is translated as CASSQDREGRAKNIQYF.

This clone has a handful of counts. The chain recombines TRBV27 with TRBJ2-1, with 8 bases identical to TRBD2. Losses at the gene ends were 4 bases for V and 9 bases for J; bases not matched to a gene: 2. The CDR3 loop spans 12 amino acids. Germline V CDR1 and CDR2: MNHEY, SMNVEV (reference sequence). CDR3 loop: CASSSLAGEQFF. The DNA of the CDR3 is TGTGCCAGCAGTTCCCTAGCGGGTGAGCAGTTCTTC.

A remark on this clone: The junction departs from germline at one end; a sequencing error may be responsible. This chain joins TRBV11-2 and TRBJ1-1; D uncertain. The CDR3 spans 11 residues. CDR1 SGHAT and CDR2 FQNNGV come from the germline V gene. The CDR3 here is CASSLGGVPLF. The CDR3 nucleotides read TGTGCCAGCAGCTTAGGTGGAGTCCCGCTATTT.

This clone was recorded once. The rearrangement uses TRBV4-1 and TRBJ2-1; 11 positions agree with TRBD2. Germline V CDR1 and CDR2: MGHRA, YSYEKL. CDR3 length: 16 amino acids. The V gene end was trimmed by 2 bases and the J gene end by 4 bases; junction bases not matched to a gene: 4. The DNA of the CDR3 is TGCGCCAGCAGCCAAACGGGACTAGCGGAATACAATGAGCAGTTCTTC. This encodes CASSQTGLAEYNEQFF.

CDR3 sequence (DNA): TGTGCCATCCAACCAAACAGGTACAATGAGCAGTTCTTC. This translates into CAIQPNRYNEQFF. This chain uses TRBV21-1 with TRBJ2-1; the table's D call, TRBD1, was not checked against the DNA. TRBV21-1 is deemed a pseudogene. The CDR3 runs 13 residues.

The chain couples TRBV6-6 to TRBJ1-1; 7 bases are shared with TRBD1. Germline V gene sequence: CDR1 MNHNY, CDR2 SVGAGI (reference sequence). The CDR3 totals 16 residues. V lost 2 bases, J lost 4 bases, and 10 bases stayed unmatched. Written as DNA, the CDR3 is TGTGCCAGCAGTTACGGCAACAGGGGAGGAGGCACTGAAGCTTTCTTT. Translation gives CASSYGNRGGGTEAFF.

The chain has TRBV12-2 and TRBJ2-3; no DNA check was done on the table's D call, TRBD2. TRBV12-2 is labeled a pseudogene. The CDR3 has 19 amino acids. The CDR3 region has the DNA TGTGCAAGTCGCTTAGCGCGATTAGCGGGAGTAGGAAAGGTGGATACGCAGTATTTT. Its translation is CASRLARLAGVGKVDTQYF.

This rearrangement joins TRBV19 to TRBJ1-5, with D possibly being TRBD1 (5 bases). This CDR3 spans 13 amino acids. Between the trimmed V and J ends, which lost 7 bases and 6 bases, there was a span of 13 bases. Germline loops: CDR1 LNHDA, CDR2 SQIVND (reference sequence). CDR3 sequence (DNA): TGTGCCAGTAAGGAAAGGGGCGCTCAGCCCCAGCATTTT. It specifies CASKERGAQPQHF.

V gene TRBV19 combines with J gene TRBJ2-7; tentatively, D is TRBD2 (5 bases). The germline CDR1 and CDR2 sequences are LNHDA and SQIVND (reference sequence). Trimming stripped 5 bases from V and 6 bases from J, with 14 bases between. The CDR3 loop spans 13 amino acids. The CDR3 region is CASSFSAVSEQYF. The DNA for the CDR3 is TGTGCCAGTAGTTTTAGCGCCGTCTCCGAGCAGTACTTC.

This sequence joins TRBV9 and TRBJ1-1; D is ambiguous. Trimming shortened V by 1 base and J by 4 bases, and 17 bases separated the two germline ends. This CDR3 is 16 amino acids long. Germline loops: CDR1 SGDLS, CDR2 YYNGEE. CDR3 in DNA: TGTGCCAGCAGCGTATCTGGGCTCGGATTCGGCACTGAAGCTTTCTTT. Translation: CASSVSGLGFGTEAFF.

This clone appeared once. Without the conserved terminal phenylalanine or tryptophan, this CDR3 likely stems from a read error. This chain links TRBV2 with TRBJ2-7; 8 bases fit TRBD1. Germline V gene lookup returns CDR1 SNHLY and CDR2 FYNNEI. Trimming removed 5 bases from V and 0 bases from J; junction bases left unmatched: 3. The CDR3 is 14 amino acids. The CDR3 loop reads CASSPGQASYEQYL. CDR3 coding DNA: TGTGCCAGCAGTCCGGGACAGGCCTCCTACGAGCAGTACCTC.